The T cell receptor beta chain described here comes from a study of Ad26.COV2.S vaccination and SARS-CoV-2 variants. The assay was immunoSEQ multiplex PCR, and TCRdb's table has in-frame clones only and misses some. The table includes about 350,000 clones, 88% detected once. Germline V gives CDR1 MGHDK, CDR2 SYGVNS. The CDR3 is 11 amino acids. As to this clone: A read error may produce the germline difference seen at one junction end.

Treatment meaning: about 20 received Ad26.COV2.S at low or high dose, single or two shots; about five received placebo; per-sample allocation not given. The study sampled participants on day 63 after the first vaccine or placebo injection. Adults aged 18-55 years in Boston included the donor. The vaccine delivered Wuhan-strain SARS-CoV-2 spike through an Ad26 vector. The material sequenced was peripheral blood, taken in a trial of Ad26.COV2.S vaccine versus placebo. The rearrangement links TRBV25-1 to TRBJ1-1; no clear D gene. The receptor comes from a person between 18 and 65 years old who received the Ad26.COV2.S COVID-19 vaccine or a placebo. Here the CDR3 DNA reads TGTGCCAGCAGTAGCGGGATGTGGACCGGCTTT. Translated: CASSSGMWTGF.